This TCR beta chain emerged from a study of blood T cell repertoires in COVID-19. Study information: Samples representing acute and convalescent COVID-19 were sourced from the United States, Italy and Spain. T cells, B-cell-depleted T cells, or PBMCs provided the cDNA or gDNA that served as material.

Per the original data handling: Amplification from reference gene primers served as the basis for estimated nucleated cell counts. Sequenced by immunoSEQ multiplex PCR; TCRdb stores in-frame clones only, minus some. V and J calls and clone size follow that table, whereas D and trimming were derived from the DNA. Of around 310,000 clones in the sample, approximately 91% were seen once. The CDR3 sequence is 13 residues long. Germline V gene data show CDR1 as ENHRY and CDR2 as SYGVKD. The ends were cut back, 10 bases at V and 5 bases at J, with 14 bases in the middle. Specimen: peripheral blood. This chain uses TRBV10-3 with TRBJ2-2, with D perhaps TRBD1 (6 bases). This TCR was recovered from a woman aged 55-70 years with acute or convalescent COVID-19. The CDR3 loop reads CATWTDFTGELFF. CDR3 DNA: TGTGCCACCTGGACAGATTTTACCGGGGAGCTGTTTTTT.